Shown below are 20 T cell receptor beta chains from a single sample sequenced in a study of blood T cell repertoires in COVID-19. Assay: immunoSEQ multiplex PCR; the TCRdb copy retains only in-frame clones and omits some. The sample contains about 120,000 clones, around 87% of which appear only once. Sequencing was performed on peripheral blood. Receptor source: a woman between 70 and 85 years old with acute or convalescent COVID-19.

The chain recombines TRBV18 with TRBJ1-1; TRBD1 aligns across 7 bases. J was trimmed by 0 bases and V by 6 bases; bases with no gene match: 4. The CDR3 has 14 residues. Germline CDR1 and CDR2: KGHSH and LQKENI. CDR3: CASSGGQMNTEAFF. CDR3 DNA: TGTGCCAGCTCTGGGGGACAGATGAACACTGAAGCTTTCTTT.

J is TRBJ2-7 and V is TRBV18; tentatively, D is TRBD1 (6 bases). CDR3 size: 14 residues. Germline CDR1 reads KGHSH; CDR2 reads LQKENI. Trimming pared 2 bases from V and 0 bases from J, leaving 8 bases between. The CDR3 nucleotides are TGTGCCAGCTCACCAACCAGGGGCTCCTACGAGCAGTACTTC. Amino acids: CASSPTRGSYEQYF. Drawing the rest from reference TRBV18 and TRBJ2-7, the complete variable domain is NAGVMQNPRHLVRRRGQEARLRCSPMKGHSHVYWYRQLPEEGLKFMVYLQKENIIDESGMPKERFSAEFPKEGPSILRIQQVVRGDSAAYFCASSPTRGSYEQYFGPGTRLTVT.

The chain couples TRBV29-1 to TRBJ1-3, with unresolved D. Germline V lookup: CDR1 SQVTM, CDR2 ANQGSEA. With 4 bases removed from V and 0 bases from J, the gap between germline ends came to 7 bases. The CDR3 is 13 amino acids. The CDR3 DNA reads TGCAGCGTTGGTTATTTCTCTGGAAACACCATATATTTT. It codes for CSVGYFSGNTIYF.

The V call is TRBV2, the J call TRBJ2-7; D unclear. V lost 6 bases and J 2 bases, leaving 5 bases between the germline ends. Germline CDR1 reads SNHLY; CDR2 reads FYNNEI. The CDR3 totals 11 residues. The CDR3 here is CASRIAYEQYF. In DNA, the CDR3 is TGTGCCAGCAGAATAGCCTACGAGCAGTACTTC.

The chain carries TRBV3-1 (or the pseudogene TRBV3-2) and TRBJ2-7, with TRBD2 as a possible D gene (7 bases). CDR3 size: 14 residues. Trimming cost V 3 bases and J 4 bases, with 13 bases left between them. The germline gives CDR1 LGHDT, CDR2 YNNKEL (reference sequence). The CDR3 loop is CASSQGEGGYEQYF. CDR3 in DNA: TGTGCCAGCAGCCAGGGGGAGGGGGGGTACGAGCAGTACTTC.

The gene calls are TRBV18 and TRBJ2-1; possible D gene TRBD2, 6 bases. Germline loops: CDR1 KGHSH, CDR2 LQKENI. The CDR3 covers 16 residues. V was pared by 4 bases and J by 5 bases, with 18 bases between. The CDR3 coding sequence is TGTGCCAGCTCACTAAGTCTAGCGCGATGGAACAATGAGCAGTTCTTC. The encoded protein is CASSLSLARWNNEQFF.

J is TRBJ1-6 and V is TRBV5-6; D is ambiguous. Trimming removed 0 bases at V and 9 bases at J, with 13 bases between. Germline CDR1 and CDR2: SGHDT and YYEEEE. The CDR3 consists of 15 residues. DNA for the CDR3: TGTGCCAGCAGCTTGGTACCTGAAAGTAGTTCACCCCTCCACTTT. Protein product: CASSLVPESSSPLHF.

V and J are TRBV5-5 and TRBJ1-6, with 9 bases identical to TRBD1. Germline CDR1 is SGHKS and CDR2 is YYEKEE (reference sequence). The CDR3 runs 15 residues. V was pared by 3 bases and J by 4 bases, with 2 bases of the junction left unmatched. CDR3 protein: CASSSGTGYNSPLHF. The CDR3 nucleotides read TGTGCCAGCAGCTCCGGGACAGGGTATAATTCACCCCTCCACTTT. The whole variable domain, remainder taken from reference TRBV5-5 and TRBJ1-6, is DAGVTQSPTHLIKTRGQQVTLRCSPISGHKSVSWYQQVLGQGPQFIFQYYEKEERGRGNFPDRFSARQFPNYSSELNVNALLLGDSALYLCASSSGTGYNSPLHFGNGTRLTVT.

The chain combines TRBV29-1 with TRBJ1-1; D unresolved. The CDR3 extends over 12 amino acids. Germline V gene sequence: CDR1 SQVTM, CDR2 ANQGSEA. Trimming cost V 0 bases and J 5 bases, with 7 bases left between them. CDR3 bases: TGCAGCGTTGAAGATCTTCGGACTGAAGCTTTCTTT. Translating it yields CSVEDLRTEAFF. The full variable domain, its missing parts supplied by reference TRBV29-1 and TRBJ1-1, is SAVISQKPSRDICQRGTSLTIQCQVDSQVTMMFWYRQQPGQSLTLIATANQGSEATYESGFVIDKFPISRPNLTFSTLTVSNMSPEDSSIYLCSVEDLRTEAFFGQGTRLTVV.

In DNA, the CDR3 is TGTGCCAGCAGCTCTCCGACGGGAATGAACACTGAAGCTTTCTTT. The encoded protein is CASSSPTGMNTEAFF. V gene TRBV7-9 combines with J gene TRBJ1-1, with D unclear. Looked up from germline, CDR1 is SEHNR and CDR2 is FQNEAQ (reference sequence). Trimming left V 4 bases short and J 0 bases short, with 12 bases between. The CDR3 loop spans 15 amino acids.

The chain employs TRBV2 and TRBJ2-1; D not resolved. Trimming shortened V by 6 bases and J by 0 bases, and 12 bases separated the two germline ends. There are 15 residues in the CDR3. CDR1 and CDR2 (germline): SNHLY, FYNNEI. For the CDR3, the DNA is TGTGCCAGCAGGGTTTTAGCCTACTCCTACAATGAGCAGTTCTTC. Its translation: CASRVLAYSYNEQFF.

J is TRBJ2-1 and V is TRBV19; 10 bases are shared with TRBD1. This CDR3 contains 14 residues. Germline V gene data show CDR1 as LNHDA and CDR2 as SQIVND (reference sequence). V lost 3 bases and J lost 4; bases outside the gene matches: 0. The chain's CDR3 is CASSMDRGYNEQFF. DNA of the CDR3: TGTGCCAGTAGTATGGACAGGGGGTACAATGAGCAGTTCTTC.

The chain carries TRBV3-1 (or the pseudogene TRBV3-2) and TRBJ2-1; TRBD2 matches at 8 bases. Germline-derived CDR1 and CDR2 are LGHDT and YNNKEL (reference sequence). CDR3 length: 14 amino acids. With 2 bases clipped from V and 9 bases from J, the junction kept 6 bases outside the gene matches. The CDR3 region is CASSQTGGGSEQFF. In DNA, the CDR3 is TGTGCCAGCAGCCAAACCGGGGGGGGCTCTGAGCAGTTCTTC.

This clone was observed a single time. The gene calls are TRBV24-1 and TRBJ2-1, with a possible D match to TRBD1 (6 bases). The V and J ends lost 4 bases and 0 bases respectively, with 12 bases between them. This CDR3 is 16 amino acids long. Germline-derived CDR1 and CDR2 are KGHDR and SFDVKD. The DNA of the CDR3 is TGTGCCACCAGTGACCTGGACAGCAGCTCCTACAATGAGCAGTTCTTC. It translates to CATSDLDSSSYNEQFF.

V gene TRBV5-4 combines with J gene TRBJ2-5, with 10 bases that match TRBD2. Looked up from germline, CDR1 is SGHNT and CDR2 is YYREEE (reference sequence). V lost 0 bases and J lost 4; bases outside the gene matches: 9. The CDR3 consists of 17 residues. CDR3 in amino acids: CASSLAGAGGAVETQYF. The CDR3 DNA is TGTGCCAGCAGCTTGGCCGGAGCGGGGGGGGCAGTAGAGACCCAGTACTTC.

The chain recombines TRBV5-1 with TRBJ1-1; possibly TRBD1 for D (5 bases). Trimming removed 2 bases from V and 1 base from J, with 12 bases in between. The CDR3 loop spans 15 amino acids. Germline CDR1 SGHRS, CDR2 YFSETQ. DNA of the CDR3: TGCGCCAGCAGCTTCGGAGCGGGGGGGAACACTGAAGCTTTCTTT. It translates to CASSFGAGGNTEAFF.

The chain's CDR3 is CASSPQGYTEAFF. DNA of the CDR3: TGCGCCAGCAGTCCACAGGGATACACTGAAGCTTTCTTT. The chain uses TRBV10-1 and TRBJ1-1; tentative D call: TRBD1 (6 bases). Germline V gene lookup returns CDR1 WNHNN and CDR2 SYGVQD (reference sequence). The CDR3 consists of 13 residues. V lost 5 bases to trimming and J lost 3 bases, with 10 bases between them.

The rearrangement uses TRBV9 and TRBJ2-3, with D perhaps matching TRBD1 (5 bases). In germline, CDR1 is SGDLS, CDR2 YYNGEE. This CDR3 has 16 residues. Trimming removed 4 bases from V and 1 base from J, with 16 bases in between. CDR3 residues: CASSPKGFRGTDTQYF. The CDR3 nucleotides read TGTGCCAGCAGCCCTAAGGGGTTTCGTGGCACAGATACGCAGTATTTT.

V usage is TRBV7-9 and J usage is TRBJ2-6; D is perhaps TRBD1 (5 bases). The CDR3 has 16 amino acids. Germline CDR1 reads SEHNR; CDR2 reads FQNEAQ (reference sequence). V gave up 5 bases and J gave up 1 base, with 12 bases separating them. In DNA, the CDR3 is TGTGCCAGCAGCGGGGCCCCTTTATCTGGGGCCAACGTCCTGACTTTC. Amino acid sequence: CASSGAPLSGANVLTF. The full variable domain, in which reference TRBV7-9 and TRBJ2-6 provide the parts outside the CDR3, is DTGVSQNPRHKITKRGQNVTFRCDPISEHNRLYWYRQTLGQGPEFLTYFQNEAQLEKSRLLSDRFSAERPKGSFSTLEIQRTEQGDSAMYLCASSGAPLSGANVLTFGAGSRLTVL.

This chain connects TRBV5-4 to TRBJ1-1, with a tentative D call TRBD1 (5 bases). V was clipped by 4 bases and J by 2 bases, with 15 bases between them. The CDR3 spans 15 residues. CDR1 SGHNT and CDR2 YYREEE come from the germline V gene (reference sequence). The CDR3 nucleotides read TGTGCCAGCAGCAATACGAAAACAGGAAACACTGAAGCTTTCTTT. Its translation is CASSNTKTGNTEAFF. Together with reference TRBV5-4 and TRBJ1-1, the CDR3 gives the full variable domain: ETGVTQSPTHLIKTRGQQVTLRCSSQSGHNTVSWYQQALGQGPQFIFQYYREEENGRGNFPPRFSGLQFPNYSSELNVNALELDDSALYLCASSNTKTGNTEAFFGQGTRLTVV.